This T cell receptor (beta chain) was retrieved from a study of blood T cell repertoires in COVID-19. Per the authors' pipeline: Nucleated cell number was recorded as an estimate derived from reference gene primer amplification. Libraries were prepared by immunoSEQ multiplex PCR; TCRdb keeps only in-frame clonotypes and omits some of them. That table is the source of V, J and clone size, and D and trimming were worked out from the DNA. The table records some 200,000 clones, 86% of them present only once. Germline V gene data show CDR1 as SQVTM and CDR2 as ANQGSEA. Trimming took off 7 bases at V and 7 bases at J, with 16 bases between the two ends. There are 13 residues in the CDR3. This clone occurred once.

The sequenced material came from peripheral blood. V and J are TRBV29-1 and TRBJ1-4; perhaps TRBD1 as D (5 bases). The sequence was collected from a woman of 80 years or more in a cohort sampled during active or convalescent COVID-19. The CDR3 loop reads CSARRGFVEKLFF. The CDR3 bases are TGCAGCGCGAGGAGGGGTTTTGTTGAAAAACTGTTTTTT. The variable domain in full, completed from reference TRBV29-1 and TRBJ1-4, reads SAVISQKPSRDICQRGTSLTIQCQVDSQVTMMFWYRQQPGQSLTLIATANQGSEATYESGFVIDKFPISRPNLTFSTLTVSNMSPEDSSIYLCSARRGFVEKLFFGSGTQLSVL.